This T cell receptor (beta chain) was captured in a study of T cells in Graves' hyperthyroidism and ophthalmopathy. Broader study findings: A 13 V-J model separated ophthalmopathy from stable hyperthyroidism.

This clonotype was seen many times. The target antigen is unknown. Using RNA transcripts as the source, TCR beta CDR3 regions were amplified. Carried out on the TCR CDR3, a first-round RT-PCR used the HTBI primer set. Each CDR3 protein gets one entry after TCRdb re-called the multiplex PCR reads with MiXCR. The table has approximately 620,000 distinct CDR3 sequences, about 15% seen once. Newly diagnosed hyperthyroidism patients aged 18 to 65 years had disease lasting under 2 months. Uncontrolled infection, other autoimmune disease, pregnancy or lactation disqualified patients from enrolment. From approximately 9.5 ml of fresh peripheral blood, PBMCs were isolated. Trimming pared 4 bases from V and 0 bases from J, leaving 12 bases between. From germline, CDR1 is MNHNS and CDR2 SASEGT. This CDR3 has 16 amino acids.

The sequence was obtained from a woman aged 30 to 39 with Graves' hyperthyroidism that later progressed to Graves' ophthalmopathy. The chain uses TRBV6-1 and TRBJ2-2; D perhaps matches TRBD1 (6 bases). The sequenced sample was blood. CDR3 sequence reads: CASSVLGQTNTGELFF. The CDR3 DNA reads as TGTGCCAGCAGTGTACTGGGACAAACGAACACCGGGGAGCTGTTTTTT.